This T cell receptor (beta chain) was obtained from a study of blood T cell repertoires in COVID-19. For the study at large: Samples came from the United States, Italy and Spain, spanning acute and convalescent COVID-19. PBMCs, B-cell-depleted T cells, or T cells provided the cDNA or gDNA that made up the material.

Original processing methods: Amplifying reference gene primers gave estimates of nucleated cell counts. Profiled with immunoSEQ multiplex PCR; TCRdb holds only in-frame clones, not every one. V, J and clone size reflect that table, while D and trimming were determined from the DNA. The repertoire holds roughly 86,000 clones, with roughly 86% as singletons. Germline lookup yields CDR1 LNHNV and CDR2 YYDKDF (reference sequence). The CDR3 contains 15 residues. The junction had 8 bases not matched to a gene; V was cut back by 5 bases and J by 7 bases. Sequencing used peripheral blood. The genes are TRBV15 and TRBJ1-3, with 10 bases that match TRBD1. The origin of this receptor is a middle-aged man with active or convalescent COVID-19. Here the CDR3 DNA reads TGTGCCACCAGCGCTATCCGGACAGGGGGGAACACCATATATTTT. Translation: CATSAIRTGGNTIYF.